The sequence of this T cell receptor (beta chain) was determined in a study of cytomegalovirus exposure and HLA in healthy donors. From germline, CDR1 is SGDLS and CDR2 YYNGEE. This CDR3 is 14 amino acids long. Trimming at V came to 3 bases and at J to 5 bases, leaving 4 bases not matched to a gene. TCRdb's copy holds only in-frame clones and misses some; the assay was immunoSEQ multiplex PCR. This sample has over 100,000 clones, with just under 90% found just once. This receptor was identified in a man younger than 40 in good health and CMV-seronegative. This chain uses TRBV9 with TRBJ2-5; 10 bases map to TRBD1. Specimen: PBMCs. CDR3 in DNA: TGTGCCAGCAGCGCCGGACAGGGGGTGGAGACCCAGTACTTC. Amino acid sequence: CASSAGQGVETQYF.